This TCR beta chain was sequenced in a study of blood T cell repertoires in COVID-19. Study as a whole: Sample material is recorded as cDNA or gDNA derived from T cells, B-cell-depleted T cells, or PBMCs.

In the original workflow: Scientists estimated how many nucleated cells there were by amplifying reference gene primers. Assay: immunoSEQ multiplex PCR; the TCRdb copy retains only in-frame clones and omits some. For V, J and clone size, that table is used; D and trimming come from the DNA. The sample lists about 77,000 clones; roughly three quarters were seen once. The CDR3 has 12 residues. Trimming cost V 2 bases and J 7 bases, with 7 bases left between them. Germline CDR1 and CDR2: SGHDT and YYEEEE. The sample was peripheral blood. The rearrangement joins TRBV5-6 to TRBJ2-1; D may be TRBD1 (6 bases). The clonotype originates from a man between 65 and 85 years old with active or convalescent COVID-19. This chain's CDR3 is CASSLQGNEQFF. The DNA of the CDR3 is TGTGCCAGCAGCTTACAGGGAAATGAGCAGTTCTTC.